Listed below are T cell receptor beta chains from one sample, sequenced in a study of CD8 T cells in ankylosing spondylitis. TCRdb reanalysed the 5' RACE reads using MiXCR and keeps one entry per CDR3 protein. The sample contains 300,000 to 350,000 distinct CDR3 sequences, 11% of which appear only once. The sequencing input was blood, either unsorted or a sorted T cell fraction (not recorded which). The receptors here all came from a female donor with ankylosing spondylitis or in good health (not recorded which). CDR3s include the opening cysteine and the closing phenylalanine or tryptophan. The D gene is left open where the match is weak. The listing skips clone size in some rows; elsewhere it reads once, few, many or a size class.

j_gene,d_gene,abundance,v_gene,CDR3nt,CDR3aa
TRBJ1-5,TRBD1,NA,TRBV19,TGTGCCAGTAGTATCCAGACAGGGCTGCACAATAGCAATCAGCCCCAGCATTTT,CASSIQTGLHNSNQPQHF
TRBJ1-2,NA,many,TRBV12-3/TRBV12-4,TGTGCCAGCAGCCGCGTCGGCTATGGCTACACCTTC,CASSRVGYGYTF
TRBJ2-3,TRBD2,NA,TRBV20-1,TGCTGTGCTAACTCGGCTAGCGGGGGATGGGGTACAGATACGCAGTATTTT,CCANSASGGWGTDTQYF
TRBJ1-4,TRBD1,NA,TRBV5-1,TGCGCCAGCATGAAAGGGACAGGGCGTGAAAAACTGTTTTTT,CASMKGTGREKLFF
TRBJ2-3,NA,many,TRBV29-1,TGCAGCGTTGATAACCTTCCGGCAGAGCCTAGCACAGATACGCAGTATTTT,CSVDNLPAEPSTDTQYF
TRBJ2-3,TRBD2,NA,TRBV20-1,TGCAGTGCTGGGGGACAGTTCTTAGCGGGAGGGCCTGCAGATACGCAGTATTTT,CSAGGQFLAGGPADTQYF
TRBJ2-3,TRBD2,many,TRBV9,TGTGCCAGCAGCCTTCGGACTAGCCCACCAGATACGCAGTATTTT,CASSLRTSPPDTQYF
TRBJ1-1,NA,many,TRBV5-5,TGTGCCAGCAACTCACGACAGAACACTGAAGCTTTCTTT,CASNSRQNTEAFF
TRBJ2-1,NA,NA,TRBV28,TGTGCCAGCAGCCTAGGGGGGTATGCGATCTTC,CASSLGGYAIF
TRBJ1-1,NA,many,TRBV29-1,TGCAGCGTTGCGGTAGGGGACCCTGAAGCTTTCTTT,CSVAVGDPEAFF
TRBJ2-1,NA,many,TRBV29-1,TGCAGCGTTTACTCGGGGGAGGCCAATGAGCAGTTCTTC,CSVYSGEANEQFF
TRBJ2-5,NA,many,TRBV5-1,TGCGCCAGCAGCTTGGTTGCTAGTAGAGAGACCCAGTACTTC,CASSLVASRETQYF
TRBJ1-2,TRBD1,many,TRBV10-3,TGTGCCATCAGTGACCTCAGTACAGGGGGCGGCTATGGCTACACCTTC,CAISDLSTGGGYGYTF
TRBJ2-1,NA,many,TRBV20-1,TGCAGTGCGTTAGGACCCCTATACAATGAGCAGTTCTTC,CSALGPLYNEQFF
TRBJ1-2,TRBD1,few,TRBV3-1,TGTGCCAGCAGCCAAGGTTTAGGGGGCATCTATGGCTACACCTTC,CASSQGLGGIYGYTF
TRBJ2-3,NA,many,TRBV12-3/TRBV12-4,TGTGCCAGCACCCGGGACACAGATACGCAGTATTTT,CASTRDTDTQYF
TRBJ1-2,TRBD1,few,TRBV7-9,TGTGCCAGCAGCTTTTCAGACAGGGCTGGCTACACCTTC,CASSFSDRAGYTF
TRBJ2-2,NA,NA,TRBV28,TGTGCCAGCAGTTTAACTAGCAGTTATAAACAGACCTCCGGGGAGCTGTTTTTT,CASSLTSSYKQTSGELFF
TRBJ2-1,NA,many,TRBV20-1,TGCAGTGCTACGAAACAGGGTTGGTCTTCCAATGAGCAGTTCTTC,CSATKQGWSSNEQFF
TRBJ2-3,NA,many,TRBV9,TGTGCCAGCAGCGTAGATCCAGGGAGAGGGACAGATACGCAGTATTTT,CASSVDPGRGTDTQYF
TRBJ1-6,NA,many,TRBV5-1,TGCGCCAGCAGCTCATCGGGGAATAATTCACCCCTCCACTTT,CASSSSGNNSPLHF
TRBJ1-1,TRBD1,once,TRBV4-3,TGCGCCAGCAGCCAAGATACAGGGGGTACTGAAGCTTTCTTT,CASSQDTGGTEAFF
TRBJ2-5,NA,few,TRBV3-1,TGTGCCAGCAGCCAATTTAATCGAGAGGAGACCCAGTACTTC,CASSQFNREETQYF
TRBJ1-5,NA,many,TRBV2,TGTGCCAGCAGTCCCCAAGCACAGCCCCAGCATTTT,CASSPQAQPQHF
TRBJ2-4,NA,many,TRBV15,TGTGCCACCAGCAGAGGAGGGTCCAAAAACATTCAGTACTTC,CATSRGGSKNIQYF
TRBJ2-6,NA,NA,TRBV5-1,TGCGCCAGCAGCCCGGAGGCTGGGGCCAACGTCCTGACTTTC,CASSPEAGANVLTF
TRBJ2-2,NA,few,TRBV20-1,TGCAGTGCTAGGCGGATTCTCGACACCGGGGAGCTGTTTTTT,CSARRILDTGELFF
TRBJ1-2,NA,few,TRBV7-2,TGTGCCAGCAGTAGGGAGGGTCCGGGTGGCTACACCTTC,CASSREGPGGYTF
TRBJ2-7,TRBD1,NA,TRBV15,TGTGCCACCAGCAGGAAAAGGGGACAGGGGTTCTACGAGCAGTACTTC,CATSRKRGQGFYEQYF
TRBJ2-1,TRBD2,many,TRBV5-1,TGCGCCAGCAGCCCCCTAGCGGTACAATCCTACAATGAGCAGTTCTTC,CASSPLAVQSYNEQFF
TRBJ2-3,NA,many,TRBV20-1,TGCAGTGCTAGAGATAGAACTAGCCCTAGCAAAGATACGCAGTATTTT,CSARDRTSPSKDTQYF